The clone carrying this T cell receptor (beta chain) was detected once. The data were obtained in a study of blood T cell repertoires in COVID-19. Produced via immunoSEQ multiplex PCR; TCRdb's table is partial and in-frame only. The repertoire has more than 110,000 clones, 65% to 85% of them found once; the top ten carry around 8%. There are 14 residues in the CDR3. Trimming took 7 bases from V and 3 from J, leaving 10 bases between them. Per germline, CDR1 MDHEN and CDR2 SYDVKM. The TCR comes from a human donor in a cohort sampled during active COVID-19. The gene calls are TRBV28 and TRBJ2-6; maybe TRBD2 (6 bases). What was sequenced was peripheral blood. The CDR3 DNA follows: TGTGCCAGCACCGCGGGGCATGGGGCCAACGTCCTGACTTTC. It specifies CASTAGHGANVLTF.